The rows below give T cell receptor beta chains drawn from one sample of a study of radiotherapy plus CTLA-4 blockade in lung cancer. Sequenced by immunoSEQ multiplex PCR; TCRdb stores in-frame clones only, minus some. This sample yields fewer than 95,000 clones, of which roughly 85% are seen a single time; around 0.79% belongs to the top ten. Sequenced here: peripheral blood, sampled from a patient treated with radiotherapy plus ipilimumab. These receptors all come from a human donor with non-small cell lung cancer who had stable disease on radiotherapy plus ipilimumab. The CDR3 runs from the conserved cysteine through the conserved F or W. Fields, in order: clone size, D gene, V gene, J gene, CDR3 protein, CDR3 DNA. A D gene is named only where the DNA matches it firmly. Rows may omit the clone size; those that give it use once, few, many or a size class.

size: -; D: TRBD2; V: TRBV27; J: TRBJ2-3; CDR3: CASKTGTSETDTQYF; DNA: TGTGCCAGCAAGACAGGGACTAGCGAAACAGATACGCAGTATTTT
size: -; D: -; V: TRBV4-2; J: TRBJ2-2; CDR3: CASSQEGSTGELFF; DNA: TGTGCCAGCAGCCAAGAAGGTTCGACCGGGGAGCTGTTTTTT
size: -; D: -; V: TRBV27; J: TRBJ1-2; CDR3: CASRSRGGYTF; DNA: TGTGCCAGCAGGTCCAGAGGGGGCTACACCTTC
size: few; D: -; V: TRBV11-2; J: TRBJ2-7; CDR3: CASSSWYEQYF; DNA: TGTGCCAGCAGCAGTTGGTACGAGCAGTACTTC
size: -; D: TRBD1; V: TRBV6-4; J: TRBJ1-6; CDR3: CATRGTGGYSPLHF; DNA: TGTGCCACCCGTGGGACAGGGGGGTATTCACCCCTCCACTTT
size: -; D: -; V: TRBV7-3; J: TRBJ2-1; CDR3: CASSLGQRDEQFF; DNA: TGTGCCAGCAGCTTAGGTCAGCGTGATGAGCAGTTCTTC
size: -; D: -; V: TRBV6-5; J: TRBJ2-7; CDR3: CASSLATYEQYF; DNA: TGTGCCAGCAGTTTGGCCACCTACGAGCAGTACTTC
size: once; D: TRBD2; V: TRBV15; J: TRBJ2-1; CDR3: CATSKRGAYNEQFF; DNA: TGTGCCACCAGTAAGCGGGGGGCTTACAATGAGCAGTTCTTC
size: -; D: -; V: TRBV6-5; J: TRBJ1-2; CDR3: CASSYRNRVNGYTF; DNA: TGTGCCAGCAGTTACAGAAACAGGGTGAATGGCTACACCTTC
size: -; D: -; V: TRBV7-2; J: TRBJ2-3; CDR3: CASSLVGHITDTQYF; DNA: TGTGCCAGCAGCTTAGTGGGACACATCACAGATACGCAGTATTTT
size: -; D: -; V: TRBV9; J: TRBJ2-1; CDR3: CASSVVVSGPPYNEQFF; DNA: TGTGCCAGCAGCGTAGTGGTTAGCGGCCCCCCCTACAATGAGCAGTTCTTC
size: once; D: TRBD1; V: TRBV2; J: TRBJ1-5; CDR3: CARGTGDGQPQHF; DNA: TGTGCCAGAGGGACAGGGGACGGACAGCCCCAGCATTTT
size: -; D: -; V: TRBV28; J: TRBJ2-1; CDR3: CASSLYWGGGNEQFF; DNA: TGTGCCAGCAGTTTGTACTGGGGTGGGGGTAATGAGCAGTTCTTC
size: -; D: TRBD1; V: TRBV11-2; J: TRBJ2-7; CDR3: CASSYRDRVTYEQYF; DNA: TGTGCCAGCAGCTACCGGGACAGGGTGACCTACGAGCAGTACTTC
size: -; D: -; V: TRBV30; J: TRBJ2-3; CDR3: CAWSVGISDTQYF; DNA: TGTGCCTGGAGTGTAGGCATCTCAGATACGCAGTATTTT
size: -; D: TRBD2; V: TRBV7-3; J: TRBJ2-7; CDR3: CASSETPSGRINEQYF; DNA: TGTGCCAGCAGCGAGACGCCTAGCGGGAGGATCAACGAGCAGTACTTC
size: -; D: -; V: TRBV18; J: TRBJ2-7; CDR3: CASSLGSSYEQYF; DNA: TGTGCCAGCTCACTTGGAAGCTCCTACGAGCAGTACTTC
size: -; D: TRBD1; V: TRBV6-5; J: TRBJ1-5; CDR3: CASSQDRVGGQPQHF; DNA: TGTGCCAGCAGTCAGGACAGGGTAGGAGGGCAGCCCCAGCATTTT
size: -; D: TRBD1; V: TRBV27; J: TRBJ2-5; CDR3: CASSSPGQGAKETQYF; DNA: TGTGCCAGCAGTTCGCCGGGACAGGGGGCGAAAGAGACCCAGTACTTC
size: -; D: TRBD1; V: TRBV18; J: TRBJ2-7; CDR3: CASSPIGTGGSGYEQYF; DNA: TGTGCCAGCTCACCGATTGGGACAGGGGGGTCAGGCTACGAGCAGTACTTC
size: -; D: TRBD1; V: TRBV7-3; J: TRBJ2-5; CDR3: CASSDGQGKQETQYF; DNA: TGTGCCAGCAGCGATGGACAGGGGAAACAAGAGACCCAGTACTTC
size: -; D: -; V: TRBV29-1; J: TRBJ1-2; CDR3: CSVEVSYGYTF; DNA: TGCAGCGTTGAGGTCAGCTATGGCTACACCTTC
size: -; D: TRBD2; V: TRBV18; J: TRBJ2-6; CDR3: CASSPPTSGGAAGANVLTF; DNA: TGTGCCAGCTCACCACCAACTAGCGGGGGGGCCGCTGGGGCCAACGTCCTGACTTTC
size: -; D: TRBD2; V: TRBV6-1; J: TRBJ2-3; CDR3: CASSVRGRSADTQYF; DNA: TGTGCCAGCAGTGTGCGCGGGAGGAGCGCAGATACGCAGTATTTT
size: -; D: TRBD1; V: TRBV6-6; J: TRBJ1-6; CDR3: CASSYSTGGNSPLHF; DNA: TGTGCCAGCAGTTACTCGACAGGGGGAAATTCACCCCTCCACTTT
size: once; D: -; V: TRBV5-8; J: TRBJ1-2; CDR3: CASSHREGYGYTF; DNA: TGTGCCAGCAGCCACAGGGAAGGCTATGGCTACACCTTC
size: -; D: -; V: TRBV28; J: TRBJ1-5; CDR3: CASRSSNQPQHF; DNA: TGTGCCAGCAGAAGTAGCAACCAGCCCCAGCATTTT
size: -; D: TRBD1; V: TRBV9; J: TRBJ2-2; CDR3: CASRLGQGRTGELFF; DNA: TGTGCCAGCAGACTCGGACAGGGCCGGACCGGGGAGCTGTTTTTT
size: -; D: -; V: TRBV5-4; J: TRBJ1-1; CDR3: CASSLVSGTHEAFF; DNA: TGTGCCAGCAGCTTGGTCTCGGGCACTCATGAAGCTTTCTTT
size: -; D: -; V: TRBV7-9; J: TRBJ2-3; CDR3: CASSFRERVSGDTQYF; DNA: TGTGCCAGCAGCTTTAGGGAGCGGGTTTCGGGAGATACGCAGTATTTT
size: many; D: TRBD1; V: TRBV5-1; J: TRBJ1-6; CDR3: CASRDRENSPLHF; DNA: TGCGCCAGCCGGGACAGGGAAAATTCACCCCTCCACTTT
size: -; D: TRBD1; V: TRBV19; J: TRBJ1-2; CDR3: CASSIDQGAGGYTF; DNA: TGTGCCAGTAGTATAGATCAGGGGGCCGGCGGCTACACCTTC